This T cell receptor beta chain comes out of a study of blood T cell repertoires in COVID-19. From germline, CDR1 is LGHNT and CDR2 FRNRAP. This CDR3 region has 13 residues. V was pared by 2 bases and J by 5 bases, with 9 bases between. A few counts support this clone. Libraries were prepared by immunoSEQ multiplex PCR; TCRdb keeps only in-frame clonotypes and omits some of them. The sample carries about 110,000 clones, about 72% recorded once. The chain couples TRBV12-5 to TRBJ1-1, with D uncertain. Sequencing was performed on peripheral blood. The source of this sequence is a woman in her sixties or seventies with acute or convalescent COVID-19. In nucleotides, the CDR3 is TGTGCTAGTGGTTTGCCGGGGAGGACTGAAGCTTTCTTT. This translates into CASGLPGRTEAFF.